This entry lists 20 T cell receptor beta chains sequenced from one sample in a study of T cell responses to AZD1222 COVID-19 vaccine. Here immunoSEQ multiplex PCR was the method, and the copy in TCRdb shows in-frame clones only, minus some. The sample lists over 100,000 clones; roughly nine tenths were seen once. Sample: peripheral blood, taken on day 0 of AZD1222 vaccination. The source is an adult in good health.

In its sample, this clone was seen once. This chain connects TRBV3-1 (or the pseudogene TRBV3-2) to TRBJ2-2, with D maybe TRBD2 (6 bases). This CDR3 region has 17 residues. Trimming cost V 0 bases and J 7 bases, with 18 bases left between them. Germline CDR1 reads LGHDT; CDR2 reads YNNKEL (reference sequence). The DNA for the CDR3 is TGTGCCAGCAGCCAAGATCGGCCGACCGGGAGTGGCGGGGAGCTGTTTTTT. The encoded protein is CASSQDRPTGSGGELFF.

V is TRBV2 and J is TRBJ2-1, with TRBD2 identical over 7 bases. V trimming: 1 base; J trimming: 2 bases; junction bases outside the gene matches: 2. This CDR3 spans 15 amino acids. From germline, CDR1 is SNHLY and CDR2 FYNNEI. The CDR3 sequence: CASSEGLAAYNEQFF. DNA of the CDR3: TGTGCCAGCAGTGAAGGTCTAGCGGCCTACAATGAGCAGTTCTTC. The entire variable domain, with the rest obtained from reference TRBV2 and TRBJ2-1, is as follows: EPEVTQTPSHQVTQMGQEVILRCVPISNHLYFYWYRQILGQKVEFLVSFYNNEISEKSEIFDDQFSVERPDGSNFTLKIRSTKLEDSAMYFCASSEGLAAYNEQFFGPGTRLTVL.

The chain links TRBV7-3 to TRBJ2-7; tentatively, D is TRBD1 or TRBD2 (6 bases each). The CDR3 covers 14 residues. CDR1 SGHTA and CDR2 FQGTGA come from the germline V gene. Trimming cost V 4 bases and J 2 bases, with 12 bases left between them. The CDR3 region has the DNA TGTGCCAGCAGCTCGAGGGGGGCAGCCTACGAGCAGTACTTC. This codes for CASSSRGAAYEQYF.

This clone is a singleton in its sample. The chain has TRBV6-5 and TRBJ2-6; D call uncertain. The CDR3 consists of 14 residues. CDR1 is MNHEY, CDR2 SVGAGI, per germline. The ends were cut back, 8 bases at V and 0 bases at J, with 8 bases in the middle. CDR3 coding DNA: TGTGCCAGCCGGGTTAACTCTGGGGCCAACGTCCTGACTTTC. This gives the protein CASRVNSGANVLTF.

The V call is TRBV6-5, the J call TRBJ1-4; a possible D gene is TRBD1 (6 bases). CDR3 length: 15 amino acids. Germline values: CDR1 MNHEY, CDR2 SVGAGI. V lost 7 bases to trimming and J lost 7 bases, with 19 bases between them. This CDR3 reads CASTPSGGASEKLFF. CDR3 DNA sequence: TGTGCCAGCACCCCCTCGGGGGGCGCTTCTGAAAAACTGTTTTTT.

J is TRBJ1-2 and V is TRBV7-8; 7 nucleotides align to TRBD1. CDR3 length: 14 residues. The germline V gene encodes CDR1 SGHVS and CDR2 FQNEAQ. With 4 bases clipped from V and 4 bases from J, the junction kept 6 bases outside the gene matches. The CDR3 loop reads CASSSLDRVYGYTF. In nucleotides, the CDR3 is TGTGCCAGCAGCTCCCTAGACAGGGTCTATGGCTACACCTTC.

The chain recombines TRBV10-1 with TRBJ2-6; D assignment may be TRBD1 or TRBD2 (5 bases each). The CDR3 is 13 residues long. V was shortened by 6 bases and J by 2 bases, with 5 bases between the two germline ends. Germline CDR1 reads WNHNN; CDR2 reads SYGVQD (reference sequence). Here the CDR3 DNA reads TGCGCCAGCAGGGGGGCTGGGGCCAACGTCCTGACTTTC. It yields the protein CASRGAGANVLTF.

The chain combines TRBV11-2 with TRBJ1-6; weak D call: TRBD1 (5 bases). The germline V gene encodes CDR1 SGHAT and CDR2 FQNNGV. This CDR3 region has 16 residues. Deletions cut 5 bases from V and 10 bases from J, with 21 bases between. The CDR3 sequence: CASSAFLGVGNSPLHF. CDR3 bases: TGTGCCAGCAGCGCATTTTTGGGGGTCGGTAACTCACCCCTCCACTTT.

V usage is TRBV7-9 and J usage is TRBJ1-2; 9 nucleotides agree with TRBD1. V was pared by 3 bases and J by 2 bases, with 10 bases of the junction left unmatched. The CDR3 sequence is 17 residues long. Germline loops: CDR1 SEHNR, CDR2 FQNEAQ (reference sequence). CDR3 nucleotides: TGTGCCAGCAGCTTCATGAAGGGACAGGGAGGAAACTATGGCTACACCTTC. Encoded protein: CASSFMKGQGGNYGYTF.

The rearrangement links TRBV30 to TRBJ1-2, with a weak D call TRBD1 (5 bases). This CDR3 is 15 amino acids long. Trimming took 4 bases from V and 4 from J, leaving 19 bases between them. The germline gives CDR1 GTSNPN, CDR2 SVGIG (reference sequence). The CDR3 reads CAWIPQGRDFYGYTF. The CDR3 bases are TGTGCCTGGATCCCCCAAGGACGGGACTTCTATGGCTACACCTTC.

The chain carries TRBV7-2 and TRBJ1-5; the D is unclear. V was clipped by 5 bases and J by 6 bases, with 17 bases between them. Germline V gene sequence: CDR1 SGHTA, CDR2 FQGNSA. This CDR3 region has 15 residues. CDR3 protein: CASSPAWGSGQPQHF. DNA of the CDR3: TGTGCCAGCAGCCCGGCCTGGGGAAGCGGTCAGCCCCAGCATTTT.

The chain carries TRBV3-1 (or the pseudogene TRBV3-2) and TRBJ1-5; tentatively, D is TRBD1 (6 bases). The CDR3 runs to 15 residues. The ends were cut back, 5 bases at V and 3 bases at J, with 14 bases in the middle. From germline, CDR1 is LGHDT and CDR2 YNNKEL (reference sequence). CDR3 nucleotides: TGTGCCAGCAGCTCGGGGGCAGGGTCCAATCAGCCCCAGCATTTT. This encodes CASSSGAGSNQPQHF.

This chain uses TRBV10-3 with TRBJ2-7; D not resolved. Trimming took 0 bases from V and 4 from J, leaving 16 bases between them. The CDR3 runs to 16 residues. Looked up from germline, CDR1 is ENHRY and CDR2 is SYGVKD. CDR3 region: CAISESDVGKSYEQYF. The CDR3 DNA reads as TGTGCCATCAGTGAGTCGGACGTGGGAAAAAGTTACGAGCAGTACTTC.

The chain has TRBV6-2 or TRBV6-3 and TRBJ2-5, with D possibly matching TRBD1 (6 bases). Looked up from germline, CDR1 is MNHEY and CDR2 is SVGEGT. CDR3 size: 14 residues. Trimming took off 5 bases at V and 5 bases at J, with 15 bases between the two ends. DNA of the CDR3: TGTGCCAGCAGTACAAACAGGGTACACGAGACCCAGTACTTC. Encoded protein: CASSTNRVHETQYF.

The genes are TRBV19 and TRBJ1-1; 7 nucleotides match TRBD1. Trimming at V came to 5 bases and at J to 0 bases, leaving 6 bases not matched to a gene. Per the germline V gene, CDR1 is LNHDA and CDR2 is SQIVND (reference sequence). There are 15 residues in the CDR3. CDR3 in DNA: TGTGCCAGTAGTGCAGACAGGGAGGTGAACACTGAAGCTTTCTTT. This codes for CASSADREVNTEAFF.

The CDR3 loop is CASSKTGGLASYNSPLHF. The CDR3 DNA follows: TGCGCCAGCAGCAAAACAGGGGGCCTGGCGTCCTATAATTCACCCCTCCACTTT. The V and J genes are TRBV5-1 and TRBJ1-6, with TRBD1 identical over 9 bases. The V gene end was trimmed by 4 bases and the J gene end by 1 base; junction bases not matched to a gene: 9. The CDR3 loop spans 18 amino acids. Looked up from germline, CDR1 is SGHRS and CDR2 is YFSETQ.

This chain connects TRBV28 to TRBJ1-1; a weak D match, TRBD1 (5 bases). The CDR3 runs to 15 residues. V lost 1 base to trimming and J lost 3 bases, with 12 bases between them. Germline CDR1 reads MDHEN; CDR2 reads SYDVKM. CDR3 protein: CASSLFPGLDTEAFF. The CDR3 DNA reads as TGTGCCAGCAGTTTATTCCCGGGACTGGACACTGAAGCTTTCTTT.

V is TRBV13 and J is TRBJ2-7, with 12 nucleotides matching TRBD2. From germline, CDR1 is PRHDT and CDR2 FYEKMQ (reference sequence). The V gene end was trimmed by 2 bases and the J gene end by 7 bases; junction bases not matched to a gene: 3. This CDR3 comprises 14 residues. The CDR3 is CASSLTSGGFEQYF. DNA of the CDR3: TGTGCCAGCAGCTTAACTAGCGGGGGGTTTGAGCAGTACTTC.

Comments on this clone: One end of the junction varies from germline; a read error may be responsible. This sequence joins TRBV7-9 and TRBJ2-5, with 9 bases fitting TRBD1. The CDR3 loop spans 16 amino acids. Germline-derived CDR1 and CDR2 are SEHNR and FQNEAQ (reference sequence). The CDR3 DNA reads as TGTGCCAGCAGCCACAGCCCCGGGACAGGGCAAGAGACCCGGTACTTC. Translating it yields CASSHSPGTGQETRYF. The variable domain in full, completed from reference TRBV7-9 and TRBJ2-5, reads DTGVSQNPRHKITKRGQNVTFRCDPISEHNRLYWYRQTLGQGPEFLTYFQNEAQLEKSRLLSDRFSAERPKGSFSTLEIQRTEQGDSAMYLCASSHSPGTGQETRYFGPGTRLLVL.

The chain carries TRBV6-2 or TRBV6-3 and TRBJ1-2, with D perhaps matching TRBD1 (6 bases). This CDR3 spans 13 amino acids. The V end was cut by 4 bases, the J end by 4 bases, with 10 bases between. Germline assignment: CDR1 MNHEY and CDR2 SVGEGT. CDR3 DNA sequence: TGTGCCAGCAGTTCATCCAGGGGCTATGGCTACACCTTC. It codes for CASSSSRGYGYTF.